The entry that follows covers one T cell receptor beta chain sequence. Additional DNA sequences in this sample encode the identical CDR3. Clones were read by immunoSEQ multiplex PCR, and TCRdb kept only the in-frame ones, dropping some. Of about 180,000 clones in the sample, approximately 94% were seen once. The sample comes from a study of control samples from healthy donors and cancer patients. This CDR3 region has 12 residues. The V gene's germline CDR1 is LNHDA and CDR2 SQIVND (reference sequence). Trimming took off 1 base at V and 4 bases at J, with 2 bases between the two ends. This TCR derives from a woman aged 18-30 years in good health. The chain uses TRBV19 and TRBJ1-5; the D is unclear. Sequencing used blood. In DNA, the CDR3 is TGTGCCAGTAGTATAGGGAATCAGCCCCAGCATTTT. Its protein is CASSIGNQPQHF.